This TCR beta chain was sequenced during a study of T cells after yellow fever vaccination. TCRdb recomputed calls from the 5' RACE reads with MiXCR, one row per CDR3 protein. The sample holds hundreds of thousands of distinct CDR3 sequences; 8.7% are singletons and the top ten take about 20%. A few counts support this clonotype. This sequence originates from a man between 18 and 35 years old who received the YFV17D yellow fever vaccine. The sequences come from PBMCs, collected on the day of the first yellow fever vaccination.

The CDR3 bases are TGTGCCAGCAGACAGGACGGGAGCAATCAGCCCCAGCATTTT. This translates into CASRQDGSNQPQHF. This rearrangement joins TRBV27 to TRBJ1-5, with a tentative D call TRBD1 (5 bases). CDR3 length: 14 residues. V was cut by 6 bases and J by 1 base, with 10 bases left in between. Per germline, CDR1 MNHEY and CDR2 SMNVEV (reference sequence).